These 29 T cell receptor beta chains share one sample of origin, sequenced in a study of T cell repertoires in cytomegalovirus infection. Using its own MiXCR run on the reads, TCRdb lists one record per CDR3 protein. Among around 210,000 distinct CDR3 sequences listed, about 5.9% were seen once. Specimen: PBMCs. Receptors were obtained from a human donor in good health (CMV status not recorded). Some clones in this sample may be carry-over from other donors' samples.

In this sample, this clonotype turned up many times. The J gene is TRBJ1-4, the V gene TRBV7-2, with no clear D. Germline CDR1 SGHTA, CDR2 FQGNSA. Trimming pared 3 bases from V and 3 bases from J, leaving 11 bases between. This CDR3 contains 15 residues. The CDR3 sequence: CASSFTVPANEKLFF. CDR3 coding DNA: TGTGCCAGCAGCTTTACAGTCCCCGCTAATGAAAAACTGTTTTTT.

The gene calls are TRBV28 and TRBJ1-5, with TRBD1 identical over 8 bases. The germline gives CDR1 MDHEN, CDR2 SYDVKM. V lost 4 bases to trimming and J lost 6 bases; unmatched junction nucleotides: 2. This CDR3 has 13 amino acids. This CDR3 reads CASSSQGAQPQHF. The DNA for the CDR3 is TGTGCCAGCAGTTCGCAGGGGGCTCAGCCCCAGCATTTT.

This clonotype was observed at least ten times. The chain couples TRBV18 to TRBJ2-5; possibly TRBD1 or TRBD2 for D (5 bases each). Trimming removed 0 bases at V and 5 bases at J, with 10 bases between. Germline values: CDR1 KGHSH, CDR2 LQKENI. This CDR3 is built from 14 residues. CDR3 residues: CASSPPGDGETQYF. The CDR3 coding sequence is TGTGCCAGCTCACCACCGGGGGACGGGGAGACCCAGTACTTC.

This clonotype was counted at least ten times. CDR3 DNA sequence: TGTGCCAGCAGTTCACCGCCGCGGCAGTACTTC. The encoded protein is CASSSPPRQYF. This chain connects TRBV27 to TRBJ2-7; no clear D. Trimming pared 4 bases from V and 9 bases from J, leaving 10 bases between. The germline gives CDR1 MNHEY, CDR2 SMNVEV (reference sequence). This CDR3 contains 11 residues.

V gene TRBV20-1 combines with J gene TRBJ1-5; D not resolved. CDR1 DFQATT and CDR2 SNEGSKA come from the germline V gene (reference sequence). The CDR3 has 13 amino acids. Trimming removed 0 bases from V and 3 bases from J, with 6 bases in between. The chain's CDR3 is CSARDTNNQPQHF. DNA of the CDR3: TGCAGTGCTAGAGACACGAACAATCAGCCCCAGCATTTT.

This clonotype occurred a few times. This chain joins TRBV29-1 and TRBJ2-3; the match to TRBD1 covers 9 bases. The V gene's germline CDR1 is SQVTM and CDR2 ANQGSEA. The J segment lost 6 bases and the V segment lost 3 bases, leaving 4 bases of the junction unmatched. The CDR3 sequence is 13 residues long. CDR3 region: CSVEGQGGDTQYF. For the CDR3, the DNA is TGCAGCGTTGAGGGACAGGGTGGCGATACGCAGTATTTT.

The sample holds many counts of this clonotype. The rearrangement joins TRBV4-3 to TRBJ2-7; D may be TRBD1 (6 bases). The CDR3 has 15 residues. The germline V gene encodes CDR1 LGHNA and CDR2 YSLEER. Trimming shortened V by 1 base and J by 0 bases, and 10 bases separated the two germline ends. The DNA for the CDR3 is TGCGCCAGCAGCCAAGGGGCAGGGGCCTCCTACGAGCAGTACTTC. Its translation: CASSQGAGASYEQYF.

This clonotype was picked up many times. The CDR3 coding sequence is TGCGCCAGCAGCCCCGGGACTAGCTACACAGATACGCAGTATTTT. Amino acid sequence: CASSPGTSYTDTQYF. The genes are TRBV4-3 and TRBJ2-3, with 9 nucleotides matching TRBD2. Per germline, CDR1 LGHNA and CDR2 YSLEER. The CDR3 runs to 15 residues. Trimming removed 4 bases from V and 2 bases from J; junction bases left unmatched: 4.

This clonotype turned up a few times. V usage is TRBV15 and J usage is TRBJ1-5; D unresolved. Trimming cost V 5 bases and J 4 bases, with 9 bases left between them. The CDR3 runs to 13 residues. Germline loops: CDR1 LNHNV, CDR2 YYDKDF (reference sequence). The CDR3 protein is CATSRLANQPQHF. CDR3 in DNA: TGTGCCACCAGCCGGTTGGCGAATCAGCCCCAGCATTTT.

This clonotype was seen many times. This chain uses TRBV7-2 with TRBJ1-5, with D possibly TRBD1 on 6 matching bases. CDR1 is SGHTA, CDR2 FQGNSA, per germline. Deletions cut 3 bases from V and 4 bases from J, with 19 bases between. The CDR3 is made up of 17 amino acids. CDR3 nucleotide sequence: TGTGCCAGCAGCTTGGGTTGGACGGGACACGGGAATCAGCCCCAGCATTTT. Its translation: CASSLGWTGHGNQPQHF. The variable domain in full, completed from reference TRBV7-2 and TRBJ1-5, reads GAGVSQSPSNKVTEKGKDVELRCDPISGHTALYWYRQSLGQGLEFLIYFQGNSAPDKSGLPSDRFSAERTGGSVSTLTIQRTQQEDSAVYLCASSLGWTGHGNQPQHFGDGTRLSIL.

This clonotype was observed a handful of times. CDR3 nucleotides: TGTGCCAGCAGCTTAACCAGGGAAAAGTTCGAGACCCAGTACTTC. This gives the protein CASSLTREKFETQYF. This chain uses TRBV11-2 with TRBJ2-5; maybe TRBD1 (5 bases). Germline V gene data show CDR1 as SGHAT and CDR2 as FQNNGV. V dropped 2 bases and J dropped 5 bases, with 15 bases sitting between them. This CDR3 comprises 15 residues.

In its sample, this clonotype was seen many times. The V and J genes are TRBV4-1 and TRBJ2-5; TRBD1 aligns across 9 bases. This CDR3 is built from 15 residues. Germline V gene data show CDR1 as MGHRA and CDR2 as YSYEKL. Losses at the gene ends were 3 bases for V and 3 bases for J; bases not matched to a gene: 5. CDR3 coding DNA: TGCGCCAGCAGCCACCACCGGACAGGGGAAGAGACCCAGTACTTC. This sequence encodes CASSHHRTGEETQYF.

The CDR3 sequence is CASSYSTDGSGAYEQYF. CDR3 DNA: TGTGCCAGCAGTTACTCGACGGATGGAAGCGGGGCCTACGAGCAGTACTTC. The chain employs TRBV6-6 and TRBJ2-7; TRBD2 agrees at 7 bases. The length of the CDR3 is 17 residues. The germline V gene encodes CDR1 MNHNY and CDR2 SVGAGI (reference sequence). J lost 2 bases, V lost 0 bases, and 10 bases had no gene match.

This clonotype was counted many times. The J gene is TRBJ2-1, the V gene TRBV29-1; TRBD2 is a possible D gene (5 bases). Trimming took 3 bases from V and 2 from J, leaving 11 bases between them. The germline gives CDR1 SQVTM, CDR2 ANQGSEA. The CDR3 loop spans 14 amino acids. The CDR3 nucleotides are TGCAGCGTTGATTACGGGGTTACCTACAATGAGCAGTTCTTC. This encodes CSVDYGVTYNEQFF.

At least ten counts were recorded for this clonotype. V is TRBV2 and J is TRBJ2-2; D remains ambiguous. This CDR3 spans 13 amino acids. With 4 bases removed from V and 7 bases from J, the gap between germline ends came to 10 bases. Per the germline V gene, CDR1 is SNHLY and CDR2 is FYNNEI. The DNA for the CDR3 is TGTGCCAGCAGTGTTAAGGGCAACGGGGAGCTGTTTTTT. Translation gives CASSVKGNGELFF.

This clonotype was counted many times. The rearrangement uses TRBV5-4 and TRBJ2-1, with D maybe TRBD2 (5 bases). V lost 4 bases and J 8 bases, leaving 16 bases between the germline ends. The V gene's germline CDR1 is SGHNT and CDR2 YYREEE (reference sequence). The CDR3 extends over 14 amino acids. CDR3 residues: CASSTLSTRDEQFF. CDR3 DNA: TGTGCCAGCAGCACCCTTAGCACTAGGGATGAGCAGTTCTTC.

This clonotype was observed many times. V and J are TRBV6-1 and TRBJ2-1; 7 bases are shared with TRBD2. V gave up 5 bases and J gave up 5 bases; unmatched junction bases: 12. Per germline, CDR1 MNHNS and CDR2 SASEGT. This CDR3 has 16 residues. In DNA, the CDR3 is TGTGCCAGCAGTAATCATCTCCAGCGGGGAAACAATGAGCAGTTCTTC. Protein: CASSNHLQRGNNEQFF.

This clonotype was detected many times. The chain carries TRBV12-3 or TRBV12-4 and TRBJ2-4; D may be TRBD2 (6 bases). V shed 3 bases and J shed 9 bases, with 12 bases lying between them. The CDR3 consists of 13 residues. CDR3 residues: CASSFAGLGIQYF. The CDR3 DNA sequence: TGTGCCAGCAGTTTTGCGGGGCTTGGCATTCAGTACTTC.

This clonotype appeared many times. CDR3 DNA: TGTGCCAGCAGCTTAGGGTTCTCGGGGGCAAGGAACACCGGGGAGCTGTTTTTT. This sequence encodes CASSLGFSGARNTGELFF. This sequence joins TRBV7-2 and TRBJ2-2; D is perhaps TRBD1 or TRBD2 (6 bases each). There are 18 residues in the CDR3. Trimming pared 1 base from V and 1 base from J, leaving 16 bases between. Germline V CDR1 and CDR2: SGHTA, FQGNSA.

The chain joins TRBV29-1 to TRBJ2-5; weak D call: TRBD2 (5 bases). Germline V CDR1 and CDR2: SQVTM, ANQGSEA. V was clipped by 7 bases and J by 5 bases, with 14 bases between them. This CDR3 contains 12 residues. The CDR3 coding sequence is TGCAGCGCCGCCGCCGGGGATGAGACCCAGTACTTC. Amino acid sequence: CSAAAGDETQYF. Supplemented by reference TRBV29-1 and TRBJ2-5, the full variable domain reads SAVISQKPSRDICQRGTSLTIQCQVDSQVTMMFWYRQQPGQSLTLIATANQGSEATYESGFVIDKFPISRPNLTFSTLTVSNMSPEDSSIYLCSAAAGDETQYFGPGTRLLVL.

The CDR3 region has the DNA TGCAGCGTGATGGGACAGAGCACAGATACGCAGTATTTT. This codes for CSVMGQSTDTQYF. This chain links TRBV29-1 with TRBJ2-3, with TRBD1 matching over 7 bases. V was clipped by 6 bases and J by 0 bases; unmatched bases: 3. This CDR3 comprises 13 residues. CDR1 is SQVTM, CDR2 ANQGSEA, per germline.

This clonotype was detected many times. The chain carries TRBV7-2 and TRBJ1-6, with 7 bases fitting TRBD1. The CDR3 length is 15 residues. Losses at the gene ends were 4 bases for V and 6 bases for J; bases not matched to a gene: 6. Germline assignment: CDR1 SGHTA and CDR2 FQGNSA. The CDR3 DNA sequence: TGTGCCAGCAGCTCAACGGGACAGACTAATTCACCCCTCCACTTT. This translates into CASSSTGQTNSPLHF. Full variable domain (outside the CDR3, taken from reference TRBV7-2 and TRBJ1-6): GAGVSQSPSNKVTEKGKDVELRCDPISGHTALYWYRQSLGQGLEFLIYFQGNSAPDKSGLPSDRFSAERTGGSVSTLTIQRTQQEDSAVYLCASSSTGQTNSPLHFGNGTRLTVT.

This clonotype was seen ten or more times. J is TRBJ2-7 and V is TRBV6-2 or TRBV6-3; D is undetermined. Trimming cost V 11 bases and J 3 bases, with 11 bases left between them. The CDR3 loop spans 11 amino acids. Per the germline V gene, CDR1 is MNHEY and CDR2 is SVGEGT. CDR3 nucleotide sequence: TGTGCCGTGGAAGGAGTCTACGAGCAGTACTTC. This codes for CAVEGVYEQYF.

This clonotype was observed a few times. The chain joins TRBV3-1 to TRBJ1-1; 7 bases are shared with TRBD1. Trimming at V came to 0 bases and at J to 7 bases, leaving 11 bases not matched to a gene. The CDR3 is 16 amino acids. The V gene's germline CDR1 is LGHDT and CDR2 YNNKEL (reference sequence). The CDR3 DNA follows: TGTGCCAGCAGCCAAGATGGAGAGGGGGCGCAAGGTGAAGCTTTCTTT. As protein: CASSQDGEGAQGEAFF.

The genes are TRBV20-1 and TRBJ1-6; D is undetermined. This CDR3 spans 13 amino acids. Germline loops: CDR1 DFQATT, CDR2 SNEGSKA (reference sequence). DNA of the CDR3: TGCGGCTCAAGTTTAGAAATTAATTCACCCCTCCACTTT. Amino acid sequence: CGSSLEINSPLHF.

This clonotype was found many times. The chain employs TRBV4-3 and TRBJ1-5, with D possibly matching TRBD1 (6 bases). The CDR3 is made up of 16 amino acids. Germline lookup yields CDR1 LGHNA and CDR2 YSLEER. Trimming removed 3 bases from V and 10 bases from J, with 22 bases in between. The CDR3 loop is CASSHDLSGAPGPQHF. In DNA, the CDR3 is TGCGCCAGCAGCCACGATCTCTCGGGGGCGCCGGGACCCCAGCATTTT.

At least ten counts were recorded for this clonotype. This chain connects TRBV6-2 or TRBV6-3 to TRBJ1-5; D is perhaps TRBD1 (6 bases). The CDR3 runs to 15 residues. Germline loops: CDR1 MNHEY, CDR2 SVGEGT. With 2 bases removed from V and 6 bases from J, the gap between germline ends came to 14 bases. DNA of the CDR3: TGTGCCAGCAGTTACCGACAGGAGAGGGGTCAGCCCCAGCATTTT. Translation gives CASSYRQERGQPQHF.

This clonotype was seen repeatedly, ten times or more. The V and J genes are TRBV7-8 and TRBJ2-3; 10 positions agree with TRBD2. This CDR3 has 16 residues. Trimming cost V 3 bases and J 5 bases; bases outside gene matches: 8. Germline CDR1 SGHVS, CDR2 FQNEAQ. The CDR3 nucleotides are TGTGCCAGCAGCTTTGCCGTAGCGGGGGGTGGAGATACGCAGTATTTT. It is translated as CASSFAVAGGGDTQYF.

In its sample, this clonotype was seen many times. This CDR3 is CASRDRGNTGELFF. The DNA of the CDR3 is TGTGCCAGCCGGGACAGGGGGAACACCGGGGAGCTGTTTTTT. The V call is TRBV2, the J call TRBJ2-2, with TRBD1 matching 10 bases. With 8 bases clipped from V and 1 base from J, the junction kept 1 base outside the gene matches. Germline V gives CDR1 SNHLY, CDR2 FYNNEI. The CDR3 spans 14 residues.